Shown below are 12 T cell receptor beta chains from a single sample sequenced in a study of T cell responses to AZD1222 COVID-19 vaccine. The table came from immunoSEQ multiplex PCR; TCRdb's copy has only in-frame clones and leaves some out. Here the sample spans fewer than 200,000 clones, around nine tenths being singletons. The material was peripheral blood, obtained 28 days after the second AZD1222 dose. The origin of the receptors is an adult who received the AZD1222 COVID-19 vaccine.

This clone occurred once. The junction does not match germline at one end; this may be a read error. The chain couples TRBV6-2 or TRBV6-3 to TRBJ1-2; D is unresolved. Germline loops: CDR1 MNHEY, CDR2 SVGEGT. There are 14 residues in the CDR3. The CDR3 region has the DNA TGTGCCAGCAGCCCTACGGGCACCCCGGAGGGCTACACTTTC. Protein: CASSPTGTPEGYTF.

This clone was seen only a few times. V and J are TRBV25-1 and TRBJ2-3; D not resolved. Deletions cut 1 base from V and 5 bases from J, with 10 bases between. This CDR3 comprises 14 residues. Germline V gene lookup returns CDR1 MGHDK and CDR2 SYGVNS. DNA of the CDR3: TGTGCCAGCAGTGAATTCAAGTCGGGAGATACGCAGTATTTT. Translating gives CASSEFKSGDTQYF.

V usage is TRBV9 and J usage is TRBJ1-5, with 10 bases lining up with TRBD1. Germline V lookup: CDR1 SGDLS, CDR2 YYNGEE. The CDR3 runs to 15 residues. V lost 3 bases to trimming and J lost 5 bases; unmatched junction nucleotides: 5. CDR3 DNA: TGTGCCAGCAGCGCCTCGGACAGGGGGGATCAGCCCCAGCATTTT. Its translation: CASSASDRGDQPQHF.

The chain has TRBV5-4 and TRBJ1-2; 7 bases align to TRBD1. J was trimmed by 2 bases and V by 4 bases; bases with no gene match: 8. The CDR3 runs to 15 residues. From germline, CDR1 is SGHNT and CDR2 YYREEE (reference sequence). CDR3 sequence (DNA): TGTGCCAGCAGCCCCACAGGGGCTAGAAACTATGGCTACACCTTC. Amino acid sequence: CASSPTGARNYGYTF.

This clone was seen only once. The chain recombines TRBV6-5 with TRBJ1-2, with D hard to call. V shed 4 bases and J shed 2 bases, with 8 bases lying between them. Germline V gives CDR1 MNHEY, CDR2 SVGAGI. The CDR3 contains 13 residues. CDR3 nucleotides: TGTGCCAGCAGTTCAGGAGGGAACTATGGCTACACCTTC. Its translation: CASSSGGNYGYTF.

The CDR3 bases are TGTGCCAGCAGCTTAGCGCCGGCAGGGGTCGATTACGAGCAGTACTTC. Translating gives CASSLAPAGVDYEQYF. The V gene is TRBV7-9, the J gene TRBJ2-7, with a weak D call TRBD1 (6 bases). Trimming removed 0 bases from V and 4 bases from J, with 16 bases in between. Germline V gene lookup returns CDR1 SEHNR and CDR2 FQNEAQ (reference sequence). The CDR3 consists of 16 residues.

The chain combines TRBV5-1 with TRBJ1-2; D is possibly TRBD1 (6 bases). The CDR3 has 13 residues. Trimming shortened V by 3 bases and J by 8 bases, and 14 bases separated the two germline ends. Per germline, CDR1 SGHRS and CDR2 YFSETQ. This CDR3 is CASSSQGAEGYTF. Written as DNA, the CDR3 is TGCGCCAGCAGCTCACAGGGAGCCGAGGGCTACACCTTC. Looking up the rest from reference TRBV5-1 and TRBJ1-2 gives the full variable domain: KAGVTQTPRYLIKTRGQQVTLSCSPISGHRSVSWYQQTPGQGLQFLFEYFSETQRNKGNFPGRFSGRQFSNSRSEMNVSTLELGDSALYLCASSSQGAEGYTFGSGTRLTVV.

The chain combines TRBV2 with TRBJ2-7; 10 positions agree with TRBD2. J lost 5 bases, V lost 7 bases, and 5 bases had no gene match. The CDR3 is made up of 13 amino acids. Germline V lookup: CDR1 SNHLY, CDR2 FYNNEI. CDR3 coding DNA: TGTGCCAGCAAGGGAGGGACTAGCGACGAGCAGTACTTC. Its translation is CASKGGTSDEQYF.

This rearrangement joins TRBV7-9 to TRBJ2-7; D gene uncertain. The V end was cut by 5 bases, the J end by 6 bases, with 8 bases between. The CDR3 has 11 amino acids. Germline V CDR1 and CDR2: SEHNR, FQNEAQ (reference sequence). The CDR3 region has the DNA TGTGCCAGCAGCCCAGCCAGCGAGCAGTACTTC. Encoded protein: CASSPASEQYF.

The CDR3 coding sequence is TGTGCCTGGAGTGTTCACACGGCAACTAATGAAAAACTGTTTTTT. Amino acids: CAWSVHTATNEKLFF. The rearrangement links TRBV30 to TRBJ1-4; unclear D gene. The CDR3 contains 15 residues. CDR1 is GTSNPN, CDR2 SVGIG, per germline (reference sequence). V was shortened by 0 bases and J by 0 bases, with 8 bases between the two germline ends.

This sequence joins TRBV10-3 and TRBJ1-1; D unresolved. V lost 6 bases and J 6 bases, leaving 14 bases between the germline ends. Germline V gene sequence: CDR1 ENHRY, CDR2 SYGVKD. CDR3 length equals 13 residues. The CDR3, as DNA: TGTGCCATCAGCTCAGGTCCTTTCGCTGAAGCTTTCTTT. Translating it yields CAISSGPFAEAFF.

V and J are TRBV6-2 or TRBV6-3 and TRBJ2-2; D call uncertain. V lost 5 bases and J lost 8, with 12 bases in between. This CDR3 region has 13 residues. The V gene's germline CDR1 is MNHEY and CDR2 SVGEGT. In nucleotides, the CDR3 is TGTGCCAGCAGTCCCGCGCTTACGGGGGAGCTGTTTTTT. This sequence encodes CASSPALTGELFF.